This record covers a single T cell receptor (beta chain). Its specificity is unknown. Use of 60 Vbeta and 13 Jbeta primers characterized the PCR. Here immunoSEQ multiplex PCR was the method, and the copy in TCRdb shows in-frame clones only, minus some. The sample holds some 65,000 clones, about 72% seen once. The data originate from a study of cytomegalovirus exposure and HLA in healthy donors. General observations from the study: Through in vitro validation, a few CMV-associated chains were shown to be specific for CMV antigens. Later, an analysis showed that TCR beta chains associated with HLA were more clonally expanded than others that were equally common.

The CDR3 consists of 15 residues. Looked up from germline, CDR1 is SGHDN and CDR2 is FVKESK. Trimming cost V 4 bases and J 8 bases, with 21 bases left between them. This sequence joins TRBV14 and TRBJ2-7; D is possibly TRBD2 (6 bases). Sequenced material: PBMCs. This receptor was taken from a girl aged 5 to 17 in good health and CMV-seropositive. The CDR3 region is CASSPEGWPRLKQYF. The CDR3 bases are TGTGCCAGCAGCCCGGAGGGATGGCCGCGTTTGAAGCAGTACTTC.